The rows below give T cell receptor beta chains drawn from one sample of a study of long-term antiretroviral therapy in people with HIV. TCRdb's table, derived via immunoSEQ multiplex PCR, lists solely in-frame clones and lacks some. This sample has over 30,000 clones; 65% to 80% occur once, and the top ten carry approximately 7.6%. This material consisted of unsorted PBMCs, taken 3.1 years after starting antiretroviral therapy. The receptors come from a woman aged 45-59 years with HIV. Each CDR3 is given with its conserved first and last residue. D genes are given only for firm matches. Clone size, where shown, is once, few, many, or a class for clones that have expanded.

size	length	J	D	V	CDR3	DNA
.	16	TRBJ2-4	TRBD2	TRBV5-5	CASSLTSGGAGHIQYF	TGTGCCAGCAGCTTAACTAGCGGGGGGGCCGGGCACATTCAGTACTTC
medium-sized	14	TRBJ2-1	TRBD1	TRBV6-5	CASSYRRGQNEQFF	TGTGCCAGCAGTTATAGAAGGGGGCAGAATGAGCAGTTCTTC
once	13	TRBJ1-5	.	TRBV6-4	CASSARAGQPQHF	TGTGCCAGCAGTGCCAGGGCGGGTCAGCCCCAGCATTTT
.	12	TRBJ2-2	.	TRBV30	CAWQPGAGELFF	TGTGCCTGGCAACCGGGGGCCGGGGAGCTGTTTTTT
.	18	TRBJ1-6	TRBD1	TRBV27	CASSLWGTAVSYNSPLHF	TGTGCCAGCAGTTTATGGGGGACAGCGGTTTCCTATAATTCACCCCTCCACTTT
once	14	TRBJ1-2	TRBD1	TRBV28	CASRNQQGAGGYTF	TGTGCCAGCAGAAACCAACAGGGGGCAGGAGGCTACACCTTC
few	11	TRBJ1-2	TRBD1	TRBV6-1	CASIDRVGYTF	TGTGCCAGCATCGACAGGGTTGGCTACACCTTC
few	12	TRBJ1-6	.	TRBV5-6	CASRQSNSPLHF	TGTGCCAGCAGGCAGAGTAATTCACCCCTCCACTTT
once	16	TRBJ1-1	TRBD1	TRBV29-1	CSVEGFRIGQGKRAFF	TGCAGCGTTGAAGGATTCCGTATTGGACAGGGGAAAAGAGCTTTCTTT
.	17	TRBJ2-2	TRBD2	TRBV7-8	CASSLSPSGGAVGELFF	TGTGCCAGCAGCTTATCCCCTAGCGGGGGGGCCGTCGGGGAGCTGTTTTTT
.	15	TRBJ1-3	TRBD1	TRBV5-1	CASSVTTGAGNTIYF	TGCGCCAGCAGCGTAACGACAGGGGCTGGAAACACCATATATTTT
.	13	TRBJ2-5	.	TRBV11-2	CASSQGPGETQYF	TGTGCCAGCAGCCAGGGCCCCGGTGAGACCCAGTACTTC
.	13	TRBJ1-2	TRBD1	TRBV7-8	CASSLDREYGYTF	TGTGCCAGCAGCTTGGACAGGGAATATGGCTACACCTTC
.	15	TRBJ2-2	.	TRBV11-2	CASSLRGGAGGELFF	TGTGCCAGCAGCTTAAGGGGGGGGGCCGGCGGGGAGCTGTTTTTT
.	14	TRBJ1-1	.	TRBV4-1	CASSQDWQNTEAFF	TGCGCCAGCAGCCAAGATTGGCAGAACACTGAAGCTTTCTTT
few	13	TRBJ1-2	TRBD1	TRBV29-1	CSVGDSLNYGYTF	TGCAGCGTTGGGGACAGCCTTAACTATGGCTACACCTTC
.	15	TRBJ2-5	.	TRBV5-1	CASSRGPRYQETQYF	TGCGCCAGCAGCCGCGGCCCTCGGTACCAAGAGACCCAGTACTTC
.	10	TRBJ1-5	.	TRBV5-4	CASLLQPQHF	TGTGCCAGCCTCCTTCAGCCCCAGCATTTT
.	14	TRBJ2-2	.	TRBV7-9	CASSLLGSAGELFF	TGTGCCAGCAGCTTATTGGGGTCTGCCGGGGAGCTGTTTTTT
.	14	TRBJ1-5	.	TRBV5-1	CASSLGEGHQPQHF	TGCGCCAGCAGCTTGGGGGAGGGGCATCAGCCCCAGCATTTT
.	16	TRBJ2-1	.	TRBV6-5	CASSYSKGRAYNEQFF	TGTGCCAGCAGTTACTCGAAGGGTAGGGCCTACAATGAGCAGTTCTTC
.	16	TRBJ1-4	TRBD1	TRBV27	CASSGHGTGSNEKLFF	TGTGCCAGCAGTGGGCATGGGACAGGCTCGAATGAAAAACTGTTTTTT
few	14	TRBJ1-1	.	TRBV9	CASSVVGGATEAFF	TGTGCCAGCAGCGTAGTTGGGGGTGCCACTGAAGCTTTCTTT
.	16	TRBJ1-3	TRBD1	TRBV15	CATSRARDRVGNTIYF	TGTGCCACCAGCAGAGCCAGGGACAGGGTAGGAAACACCATATATTTT
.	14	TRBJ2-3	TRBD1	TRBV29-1	CSVGTGLSTDTQYF	TGCAGCGTCGGGACAGGACTTAGCACAGATACGCAGTATTTT
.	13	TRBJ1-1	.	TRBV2	CASSDRGSTEAFF	TGTGCCAGCAGTGATCGGGGGAGCACTGAAGCTTTCTTT